This T cell receptor (beta chain) was identified in a study of cytomegalovirus exposure and HLA in healthy donors. Study as a whole: A preliminary data release comprised 80 million or so unique TCRs obtained from HLA-typed donors.

There are 17 residues in the CDR3. J gave up 2 bases and V 2 bases, and 12 bases lay outside the gene matches. The V gene's germline CDR1 is SGHDT and CDR2 YYEEEE. The primer mix had 60 Vbeta and 13 Jbeta primers. Assay used: immunoSEQ multiplex PCR; TCRdb lists only in-frame clones, some missing. Counted here are approximately 190,000 clones, 87% occurring once; the ten biggest clones make up around 1.4%. This clone was seen just once. The rearrangement links TRBV5-6 to TRBJ1-2; 7 bases agree with TRBD1. What was sequenced was PBMCs. The TCR sequence derives from a man younger than 45 in good health and CMV-seronegative. CDR3 coding DNA: TGTGCCAGCAGCTTACTTATTACCGGGACAGCCAACTATGGCTACACCTTC. Encoded protein: CASSLLITGTANYGYTF.